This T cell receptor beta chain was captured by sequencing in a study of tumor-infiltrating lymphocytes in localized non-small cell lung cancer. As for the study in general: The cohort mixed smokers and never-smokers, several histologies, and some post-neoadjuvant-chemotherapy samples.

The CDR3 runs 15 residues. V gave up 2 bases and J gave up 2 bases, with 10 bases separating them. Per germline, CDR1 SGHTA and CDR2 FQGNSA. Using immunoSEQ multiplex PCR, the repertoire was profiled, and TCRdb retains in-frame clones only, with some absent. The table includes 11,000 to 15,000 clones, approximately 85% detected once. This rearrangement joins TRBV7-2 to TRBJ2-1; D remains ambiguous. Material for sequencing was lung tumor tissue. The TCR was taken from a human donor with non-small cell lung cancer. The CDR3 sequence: CASSLSYRAYNEQFF. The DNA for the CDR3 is TGTGCCAGCAGCTTATCGTACAGAGCCTACAATGAGCAGTTCTTC.